Shown below are 29 T cell receptor beta chains from a single sample sequenced in a study of T-cell memory formation after mild COVID-19. TCRdb used MiXCR to reprocess the 5' RACE reads, holding one entry per CDR3 protein. The data contain fewer than 500,000 distinct CDR3 sequences, 20% to 30% of them singletons. The sample comprised PBMCs or a T cell subset sorted from them (not recorded which). Every receptor here comes from an adult woman who had mild COVID-19 (a few samples of this study predate the infection). Cell type and time point are not known.

This clonotype was seen at least ten times. The rearrangement joins TRBV6-6 to TRBJ2-1; TRBD2 is a possible D gene (5 bases). The CDR3 spans 13 residues. Germline CDR1 and CDR2: MNHNY and SVGAGI (reference sequence). V lost 5 bases and J lost 6, with 11 bases in between. The CDR3 DNA is TGTGCCAGCAGTCCCCGGGAATCCAATGAGCAGTTCTTC. Protein: CASSPRESNEQFF.

The chain links TRBV19 to TRBJ2-3; 7 bases line up with TRBD2. Germline assignment: CDR1 LNHDA and CDR2 SQIVND (reference sequence). There are 15 residues in the CDR3. V was pared by 3 bases and J by 4 bases, with 7 bases of the junction left unmatched. The CDR3 sequence is CASSMRGGAADTQYF. The CDR3 coding sequence is TGTGCCAGTAGTATGAGGGGAGGGGCCGCAGATACGCAGTATTTT.

This clonotype was detected a few times. The CDR3 here is CASSFARGGANEQFF. The CDR3 DNA follows: TGTGCCAGCAGTTTTGCGCGGGGGGGCGCCAATGAGCAGTTCTTC. The chain combines TRBV12-3 or TRBV12-4 with TRBJ2-1; TRBD2 aligns across 9 bases. The CDR3 runs 15 residues. Trimming took 3 bases from V and 6 from J; bases not matched to a gene: 6.

The chain combines TRBV9 with TRBJ2-3, with D unclear. CDR1 SGDLS and CDR2 YYNGEE come from the germline V gene. The CDR3 contains 15 residues. The ends were cut back, 4 bases at V and 0 bases at J, with 12 bases in the middle. As DNA, the CDR3 is TGTGCCAGCAGCCAGCAGATCGGTAGCACAGATACGCAGTATTTT. It specifies CASSQQIGSTDTQYF.

This clonotype was seen more than once but under ten times. J is TRBJ1-2 and V is TRBV7-9; D is undetermined. Germline V CDR1 and CDR2: SEHNR, FQNEAQ (reference sequence). Trimming took off 4 bases at V and 8 bases at J, with 14 bases between the two ends. The CDR3 spans 13 residues. The CDR3 sequence: CASSSRVGSGYTF. The CDR3 coding sequence is TGTGCCAGCAGCTCCCGAGTAGGTAGCGGCTACACCTTC.

The V and J genes are TRBV7-3 and TRBJ2-7; 9 bases are shared with TRBD2. The ends lost 1 base at V and 3 bases at J; junction bases unmatched: 4. The germline V gene has CDR1 SGHTA and CDR2 FQGTGA. The CDR3 covers 15 residues. In nucleotides, the CDR3 is TGTGCCAGCAGCTTAAGCGGGGGGGCTCTCTACGAGCAGTACTTC. Translating gives CASSLSGGALYEQYF.

The chain uses TRBV6-6 and TRBJ2-6, with D unclear. The germline CDR1 and CDR2 sequences are MNHNY and SVGAGI (reference sequence). CDR3 length: 15 amino acids. V was trimmed by 6 bases and J by 4 bases, leaving 13 bases between them. CDR3 DNA: TGTGCCAGCAGGTACGAGCTCTCCGGGGCCAACGTCCTGACTTTC. Encoded protein: CASRYELSGANVLTF.

V is TRBV5-1 and J is TRBJ2-5, with 13 bases identical to TRBD2. Germline V lookup: CDR1 SGHRS, CDR2 YFSETQ. V lost 1 base, J lost 2 bases, and 11 bases stayed unmatched. The CDR3 length is 19 residues. CDR3 DNA: TGCGCCAGCAGCTTGTTAAGCGGGACTAGCGGGGTACTGCAAGAGACCCAGTACTTC. Its translation: CASSLLSGTSGVLQETQYF.

The V call is TRBV30, the J call TRBJ2-3; 11 nucleotides align to TRBD2. Losses at the gene ends were 4 bases for V and 5 bases for J; bases not matched to a gene: 11. CDR1 and CDR2 (germline): GTSNPN, SVGIG (reference sequence). CDR3 length: 16 amino acids. CDR3 in DNA: TGTGCCTGGAATAGCGGGGGGGCAGGTTTAAGAGATACGCAGTATTTT. Encoded protein: CAWNSGGAGLRDTQYF.

A few counts support this clonotype. This sequence joins TRBV5-1 and TRBJ1-3; D uncertain. Trimming took 5 bases from V and 0 from J, leaving 12 bases between them. Germline V gene lookup returns CDR1 SGHRS and CDR2 YFSETQ. This CDR3 spans 15 amino acids. The CDR3 loop is CASREVGSSGNTIYF. The CDR3 bases are TGCGCCAGCAGAGAGGTGGGGAGCTCTGGAAACACCATATATTTT.

This clonotype was seen a few times. The V call is TRBV5-1, the J call TRBJ2-5; 8 bases map to TRBD1. The V gene end was trimmed by 2 bases and the J gene end by 9 bases; junction bases not matched to a gene: 6. The CDR3 length is 13 residues. Germline V gene lookup returns CDR1 SGHRS and CDR2 YFSETQ. CDR3 bases: TGCGCCAGCAGCTTCCAGGGGGCAGAAGCCCAGTACTTC. It specifies CASSFQGAEAQYF.

In this sample, this clonotype turned up a few times. The rearrangement joins TRBV6-4 to TRBJ2-1; TRBD2 matches 10 bases. Germline V CDR1 and CDR2: MRHNA, SNTAGT. V dropped 9 bases and J dropped 6; count of bases not matched to a gene: 8. The CDR3 spans 14 residues. The CDR3 bases are TGTGCCAGAGCAGCGGGAGGGCCCTCCAATGAGCAGTTCTTC. As protein: CARAAGGPSNEQFF.

This clonotype came up many times. The rearrangement joins TRBV6-5 to TRBJ1-4, with 10 nucleotides matching TRBD1. The trim removed 7 bases at V and 8 bases at J, leaving 10 bases unmatched. Germline V gene sequence: CDR1 MNHEY, CDR2 SVGAGI. This CDR3 contains 15 residues. The CDR3 DNA sequence: TGTGCCAGCAAGACGGATGGACAGGGGGGCGAAAAACTGTTTTTT. Protein product: CASKTDGQGGEKLFF.

The genes are TRBV7-9 and TRBJ2-1; 9 nucleotides line up with TRBD2. CDR3 length: 15 residues. Germline V gene data show CDR1 as SEHNR and CDR2 as FQNEAQ (reference sequence). Trimming cost V 5 bases and J 5 bases; bases outside gene matches: 7. DNA for the CDR3: TGTGCCAGCAGCCTTAGCGGGAGCGTCCACAATGAGCAGTTCTTC. Its translation is CASSLSGSVHNEQFF. Based on the CDR3 plus reference TRBV7-9 and TRBJ2-1, the full variable domain is DTGVSQNPRHKITKRGQNVTFRCDPISEHNRLYWYRQTLGQGPEFLTYFQNEAQLEKSRLLSDRFSAERPKGSFSTLEIQRTEQGDSAMYLCASSLSGSVHNEQFFGPGTRLTVL.

CDR3 DNA sequence: TGTGCCAGCTCACCACTAGGGACAGGGATTTCGTCCTCCTCCTACAATGAGCAGTTCTTC. This encodes CASSPLGTGISSSSYNEQFF. The chain carries TRBV18 and TRBJ2-1; TRBD1 agrees at 9 bases. The CDR3 is 20 amino acids. V lost 1 base to trimming and J lost 0 bases; unmatched junction nucleotides: 13. Germline loops: CDR1 KGHSH, CDR2 LQKENI.

This clonotype has just a few counts. The chain links TRBV20-1 to TRBJ2-2; D uncertain. The length of the CDR3 is 13 residues. CDR1 DFQATT and CDR2 SNEGSKA come from the germline V gene (reference sequence). Trimming shortened V by 4 bases and J by 4 bases, and 10 bases separated the two germline ends. The CDR3 loop is CSANPVGTGELFF. The CDR3 region has the DNA TGCAGTGCTAATCCTGTAGGCACCGGGGAGCTGTTTTTT.

The sample holds a few counts of this clonotype. DNA of the CDR3: TGTGCCAGCAGTTTCGAGGGGTTGGACTATGGCTACACCTTC. It is translated as CASSFEGLDYGYTF. This chain links TRBV12-3 or TRBV12-4 with TRBJ1-2; possible D gene TRBD1, 5 bases. V was trimmed by 3 bases and J by 3 bases, leaving 11 bases between them. The CDR3 runs to 14 residues.

The rearrangement links TRBV27 to TRBJ1-3; a weak D match, TRBD1 (5 bases). The V gene's germline CDR1 is MNHEY and CDR2 SMNVEV (reference sequence). This CDR3 region has 14 residues. Trimming stripped 5 bases from V and 2 bases from J, with 10 bases between. The CDR3 sequence: CASSPQGPGNTIYF. The DNA of the CDR3 is TGTGCCAGCAGTCCTCAGGGCCCTGGAAACACCATATATTTT.

Many counts were recorded for this clonotype. The chain recombines TRBV6-1 with TRBJ2-2; weak D call: TRBD1 (6 bases). Germline loops: CDR1 MNHNS, CDR2 SASEGT. This CDR3 region has 14 residues. Trimming left V 7 bases short and J 1 base short, with 10 bases between. The CDR3 DNA sequence: TGTGCCAGCATCCTGACAGGGAACACCGGGGAGCTGTTTTTT. This codes for CASILTGNTGELFF.

The chain uses TRBV5-1 and TRBJ2-3; TRBD1 matches at 7 bases. With 2 bases clipped from V and 6 bases from J, the junction kept 9 bases outside the gene matches. The CDR3 contains 15 residues. CDR1 and CDR2 (germline): SGHRS, YFSETQ. The CDR3 region is CASSLGDSSRDTQYF. CDR3 bases: TGCGCCAGCAGCTTAGGGGACAGTTCACGCGATACGCAGTATTTT.

This clonotype was seen more than once but under ten times. The rearrangement uses TRBV7-9 and TRBJ1-2, with 7 bases matching TRBD1. The CDR3 totals 13 residues. Germline CDR1 SEHNR, CDR2 FQNEAQ (reference sequence). The V gene end was trimmed by 3 bases and the J gene end by 7 bases; junction bases not matched to a gene: 5. For the CDR3, the DNA is TGTGCCAGCAGCTTGGACAGGCAAGCTGGCTACACCTTC. Residues: CASSLDRQAGYTF.

The rearrangement links TRBV20-1 to TRBJ2-4; D may be TRBD1 (5 bases). CDR3 size: 13 residues. Looked up from germline, CDR1 is DFQATT and CDR2 is SNEGSKA (reference sequence). Trimming took 5 bases from V and 4 from J, leaving 12 bases between them. CDR3 DNA: TGCAGTGCTCCCGACAGTATAAAAAACATTCAGTACTTC. Amino acids: CSAPDSIKNIQYF.

This clonotype was recorded a few times. The V and J genes are TRBV5-4 and TRBJ2-3, with D possibly matching TRBD2 (5 bases). CDR1 is SGHNT and CDR2 is YYREEE in the germline V gene (reference sequence). Trimming pared 0 bases from V and 5 bases from J, leaving 10 bases between. The CDR3 loop spans 14 amino acids. CDR3 region: CASSLVQLGDTQYF. CDR3 in DNA: TGTGCCAGCAGCTTGGTGCAACTAGGAGATACGCAGTATTTT.

The chain is built from TRBV5-1 and TRBJ2-2; 10 nucleotides agree with TRBD2. With 2 bases clipped from V and 5 bases from J, the junction kept 12 bases outside the gene matches. Germline V CDR1 and CDR2: SGHRS, YFSETQ. The CDR3 runs 18 residues. For the CDR3, the DNA is TGCGCCAGCAGCTTTCGCACTAGCGGGGACGCGGGGACCGGGGAGCTGTTTTTT. Amino acid sequence: CASSFRTSGDAGTGELFF.

The chain carries TRBV20-1 and TRBJ1-6; 10 bases align to TRBD1. Germline V gene lookup returns CDR1 DFQATT and CDR2 SNEGSKA (reference sequence). CDR3 length: 17 residues. With 6 bases clipped from V and 7 bases from J, the junction kept 15 bases outside the gene matches. The chain's CDR3 is CSASGQGILGRNSPLHF. In nucleotides, the CDR3 is TGCAGTGCATCGGGACAGGGGATTCTTGGAAGGAATTCACCCCTCCACTTT.

This clonotype has just a few counts. The chain joins TRBV5-1 to TRBJ2-1; D gene uncertain. V was shortened by 2 bases and J by 6 bases, with 18 bases between the two germline ends. CDR1 and CDR2 from the germline V gene are SGHRS and YFSETQ. This CDR3 region has 16 residues. CDR3 sequence: CASSFPDGGVSNEQFF. The CDR3 DNA follows: TGCGCCAGCAGCTTCCCGGACGGCGGCGTTTCCAATGAGCAGTTCTTC.

The J gene is TRBJ2-7, the V gene TRBV28; 7 positions agree with TRBD1. This CDR3 is 11 amino acids long. The germline V gene encodes CDR1 MDHEN and CDR2 SYDVKM. The V gene end was trimmed by 5 bases and the J gene end by 12 bases; junction bases not matched to a gene: 7. The CDR3 sequence is CASSTMTGSYF. In nucleotides, the CDR3 is TGTGCCAGCAGTACTATGACAGGGTCGTACTTC.

This clonotype was counted a few times. The CDR3 DNA is TGTGCCAGCAGTTTCCAGGGAGCCTACGAGCAGTACTTC. Amino acid sequence: CASSFQGAYEQYF. The chain carries TRBV6-2 or TRBV6-3 and TRBJ2-7, with D tentatively TRBD1 or TRBD2 (5 bases each). The germline V gene encodes CDR1 MNHEY and CDR2 SVGEGT. The CDR3 spans 13 residues. Trimming pared 4 bases from V and 2 bases from J, leaving 9 bases between.

Only a few counts were recorded for this clonotype. The rearrangement links TRBV5-1 to TRBJ2-3, with 13 bases that match TRBD2. The trim removed 4 bases at V and 2 bases at J, leaving 22 bases unmatched. Germline CDR1 is SGHRS and CDR2 is YFSETQ. This CDR3 contains 22 residues. Here the CDR3 reads CASSRDPAGTSGVLSDTDTQYF. The CDR3 bases are TGCGCCAGCAGCCGGGACCCCGCCGGGACTAGCGGGGTACTGTCGGACACAGATACGCAGTATTTT.